Each of the 26 T cell receptor beta chains below was sequenced from the same sample in a study of shared clonotypes between healthy human individuals. This table comes from immunoSEQ multiplex PCR, and its TCRdb copy is limited to in-frame clones, with some not included. The sample contains about 470,000 clones, roughly 77% of which appear only once. Sequencing was carried out using PBMCs. These TCRs come from a woman aged 40 to 50 in good health. Some clones in this sample may be carry-over from other donors' samples.

The genes are TRBV5-1 and TRBJ1-2; D is possibly TRBD1 (5 bases). The V end lost 2 bases, the J end lost 0 bases, and 11 bases lay between the germline ends. CDR1 SGHRS and CDR2 YFSETQ come from the germline V gene. The CDR3 runs to 15 residues. The CDR3 sequence is CASSLIGTANYGYTF. As DNA, the CDR3 is TGCGCCAGCAGCTTAATCGGGACTGCTAACTATGGCTACACCTTC.

This chain links TRBV30 with TRBJ1-2, with D perhaps matching TRBD1 (5 bases). The CDR3 runs 13 residues. CDR1 is GTSNPN, CDR2 SVGIG, per germline (reference sequence). Trimming stripped 8 bases from V and 4 bases from J, with 17 bases between. DNA of the CDR3: TGTGCCGGGACTAGGGGACTTGGCTATGGCTACACCTTC. Translated, it gives CAGTRGLGYGYTF.

V usage is TRBV15 and J usage is TRBJ2-7, with 10 bases identical to TRBD1. The ends lost 3 bases at V and 2 bases at J; junction bases unmatched: 1. CDR1 and CDR2 (germline): LNHNV, YYDKDF (reference sequence). The CDR3 consists of 14 residues. DNA of the CDR3: TGTGCCACCAGCAGTGGACAGGGGGCCTACGAGCAGTACTTC. Protein sequence: CATSSGQGAYEQYF.

V gene TRBV5-4 combines with J gene TRBJ2-2; D remains ambiguous. V lost 0 bases, J lost 3 bases, and 9 bases lay in between. The CDR3 spans 15 residues. CDR1 and CDR2 (germline): SGHNT, YYREEE (reference sequence). CDR3 sequence: CASSLDGSDTGELFF. In DNA, the CDR3 is TGTGCCAGCAGCTTGGACGGGTCGGACACCGGGGAGCTGTTTTTT.

The CDR3 DNA reads TGTGCCACCACCATGGGATTTCTTTTTAGCACTGAAGCTTTCTTT. It translates to CATTMGFLFSTEAFF. V is TRBV19 and J is TRBJ1-1; no clear D. Germline CDR1 reads LNHDA; CDR2 reads SQIVND (reference sequence). V was shortened by 10 bases and J by 4 bases, with 22 bases between the two germline ends. The length of the CDR3 is 15 residues. The full variable domain, completed using reference TRBV19 and TRBJ1-1, is DGGITQSPKYLFRKEGQNVTLSCEQNLNHDAMYWYRQDPGQGLRLIYYSQIVNDFQKGDIAEGYSVSREKKESFPLTVTSAQKNPTAFYLCATTMGFLFSTEAFFGQGTRLTVV.

The V and J genes are TRBV28 and TRBJ2-1; TRBD2 matches 10 bases. V lost 7 bases to trimming and J lost 5 bases; unmatched junction nucleotides: 8. The CDR3 totals 15 residues. Germline V CDR1 and CDR2: MDHEN, SYDVKM. The CDR3 loop is CASTTRTSGNNEQFF. In DNA, the CDR3 is TGTGCCAGCACCACAAGAACTAGCGGGAACAATGAGCAGTTCTTC. Complete variable domain (other parts from reference TRBV28 and TRBJ2-1): DVKVTQSSRYLVKRTGEKVFLECVQDMDHENMFWYRQDPGLGLRLIYFSYDVKMKEKGDIPEGYSVSREKKERFSLILESASTNQTSMYLCASTTRTSGNNEQFFGPGTRLTVL.

This clone was counted once. The V and J genes are TRBV27 and TRBJ2-7; 15 positions agree with TRBD2. V was clipped by 5 bases and J by 6 bases; unmatched bases: 8. This CDR3 has 16 residues. From germline, CDR1 is MNHEY and CDR2 SMNVEV (reference sequence). CDR3 sequence reads: CASSPRTSGRAAEQYF. CDR3 bases: TGTGCCAGCAGTCCTAGGACTAGCGGGAGGGCCGCCGAGCAGTACTTC.

This clone occurred once. J is TRBJ1-4 and V is TRBV6-5, with 9 bases lining up with TRBD1. This CDR3 has 14 residues. Germline CDR1 MNHEY, CDR2 SVGAGI. The J segment lost 7 bases and the V segment lost 6 bases, leaving 6 bases of the junction unmatched. CDR3 sequence reads: CASSPDRGGEKLFF. The CDR3 DNA reads as TGTGCCAGCAGCCCCGACAGGGGGGGTGAAAAACTGTTTTTT.

V is TRBV18 and J is TRBJ2-3; no definite D call. The length of the CDR3 is 14 residues. The V and J ends lost 1 base and 0 bases respectively, with 5 bases between them. The germline V gene has CDR1 KGHSH and CDR2 LQKENI. The CDR3 DNA reads as TGTGCCAGCTCACCACTAAGTAGCACAGATACGCAGTATTTT. Translating gives CASSPLSSTDTQYF.

This chain links TRBV18 with TRBJ2-2, with 8 nucleotides matching TRBD1. With V trimmed by 2 bases and J by 6 bases, 8 bases remained unmatched. The CDR3 covers 16 residues. In germline, CDR1 is KGHSH, CDR2 LQKENI. CDR3 in amino acids: CASSPFATGDAGELFF. CDR3 in DNA: TGTGCCAGCTCACCATTCGCGACAGGGGACGCCGGGGAGCTGTTTTTT.

This clone was counted a single time. The J gene is TRBJ2-1, the V gene TRBV7-2; D gene unclear. V lost 5 bases and J lost 3, with 11 bases in between. The CDR3 extends over 14 amino acids. Germline-derived CDR1 and CDR2 are SGHTA and FQGNSA. The CDR3 is CASSLGFNYNEQFF. DNA of the CDR3: TGTGCCAGCAGCCTGGGCTTTAACTACAATGAGCAGTTCTTC.

This chain connects TRBV7-6 to TRBJ2-3, with D uncertain. V shed 6 bases and J shed 4 bases, with 11 bases lying between them. The CDR3 sequence is 13 residues long. The germline CDR1 and CDR2 sequences are SGHVS and FNYEAQ. The CDR3 here is CASSGPPPDTQYF. In nucleotides, the CDR3 is TGTGCCAGCAGTGGACCGCCCCCAGATACGCAGTATTTT.

On this clone itself: Other DNA sequences in this sample translate to the same CDR3. The chain is built from TRBV7-3 and TRBJ2-5; D might be TRBD1 or TRBD2, each matching 5 bases. Trimming stripped 6 bases from V and 2 bases from J, with 10 bases between. Germline V CDR1 and CDR2: SGHTA, FQGTGA. The CDR3 has 13 residues. The CDR3 reads CASSRGQQETQYF. The CDR3 DNA is TGTGCCAGCAGTCGGGGCCAGCAAGAGACCCAGTACTTC.

The V gene is TRBV7-9, the J gene TRBJ1-2; 7 positions match TRBD1. Germline loops: CDR1 SEHNR, CDR2 FQNEAQ (reference sequence). The CDR3 has 17 amino acids. With V trimmed by 5 bases and J by 7 bases, 19 bases remained unmatched. This CDR3 reads CASSPYGTPRGLGGYTF. The CDR3 DNA is TGTGCCAGCAGCCCCTACGGAACTCCTAGGGGGCTCGGTGGCTACACCTTC.

The chain carries TRBV5-4 and TRBJ2-3; 11 bases map to TRBD2. Germline lookup yields CDR1 SGHNT and CDR2 YYREEE (reference sequence). The CDR3 extends over 16 amino acids. Trimming removed 4 bases from V and 2 bases from J; junction bases left unmatched: 6. The DNA of the CDR3 is TGTGCCAGCAGCGGTGGGACTAGCGGATACACAGATACGCAGTATTTT. It codes for CASSGGTSGYTDTQYF.

The V call is TRBV18, the J call TRBJ1-1; 9 nucleotides align to TRBD1. CDR1 and CDR2 from the germline V gene are KGHSH and LQKENI. The CDR3 runs to 15 residues. The V segment lost 3 bases and the J segment 6 bases; nucleotides outside the gene matches: 8. CDR3 in amino acids: CASSPGTGTNAEAFF. The CDR3 DNA is TGTGCCAGCTCACCCGGGACAGGGACTAACGCTGAAGCTTTCTTT.

On this clone: One end of the junction is discordant with germline, which a read error may explain. J is TRBJ1-4 and V is TRBV18; TRBD1 might be the D (5 bases). Germline loops: CDR1 KGHSH, CDR2 LQKENI. This CDR3 comprises 13 residues. CDR3 in DNA: TGTGCCAGCTCGCCACAGGAGGATGAAAAACTGTTTTTT. Protein sequence: CASSPQEDEKLFF.

CDR3: CASSPDSYSYEQYF. The CDR3 DNA sequence: TGCGCCAGCAGCCCGGACAGCTACTCCTACGAGCAGTACTTC. The chain employs TRBV5-1 and TRBJ2-7; D perhaps matches TRBD1 (6 bases). The CDR3 is 14 residues long. Germline loops: CDR1 SGHRS, CDR2 YFSETQ. V was cut by 4 bases and J by 0 bases, with 11 bases left in between.

This clone occurred a few times. Other DNA sequences of this sample code for an identical CDR3. The rearrangement joins TRBV28 to TRBJ2-3; D gene unclear. The germline V gene has CDR1 MDHEN and CDR2 SYDVKM. With 6 bases removed from V and 2 bases from J, the gap between germline ends came to 6 bases. This CDR3 contains 12 residues. This CDR3 reads CASSSYTDTQYF. The CDR3 DNA follows: TGTGCCAGCAGCTCGTACACAGATACGCAGTATTTT.

This clone was found once. V is TRBV7-3 and J is TRBJ2-1, with D possibly matching TRBD2 (6 bases). This CDR3 is 15 amino acids long. In germline, CDR1 is SGHTA, CDR2 FQGTGA. The V end was cut by 5 bases, the J end by 6 bases, with 17 bases between. CDR3: CASSPGREWGNEQFF. DNA of the CDR3: TGTGCCAGCAGCCCGGGCCGGGAGTGGGGCAATGAGCAGTTCTTC.

The chain uses TRBV2 and TRBJ2-4, with unresolved D. The CDR3 extends over 14 amino acids. Trimming shortened V by 2 bases and J by 6 bases, and 11 bases separated the two germline ends. Germline CDR1 SNHLY, CDR2 FYNNEI. The CDR3 DNA reads as TGTGCCAGCAGTGAAAGGACCCCAGGAAACATTCAGTACTTC. Translating it yields CASSERTPGNIQYF.

V gene TRBV28 combines with J gene TRBJ1-1; possibly TRBD1 for D (6 bases). V was clipped by 6 bases and J by 0 bases, with 17 bases between them. Germline V gives CDR1 MDHEN, CDR2 SYDVKM. The CDR3 has 16 amino acids. DNA of the CDR3: TGTGCCAGCAGGGGGGCTGACAGGCAGATGAACACTGAAGCTTTCTTT. It is translated as CASRGADRQMNTEAFF.

Concerning this clone: Other DNA variants within this sample encode the same CDR3. The V and J genes are TRBV28 and TRBJ1-1, with TRBD1 matching over 8 bases. The J segment lost 6 bases and the V segment lost 5 bases, leaving 11 bases of the junction unmatched. Germline-derived CDR1 and CDR2 are MDHEN and SYDVKM. The CDR3 consists of 15 residues. CDR3 DNA sequence: TGTGCCAGCAGTCCGTTGGACAGGGATAGCCCTGAAGCTTTCTTT. It encodes CASSPLDRDSPEAFF.

This clone is a singleton in its sample. The chain is built from TRBV19 and TRBJ2-7, with a weak D call TRBD2 (6 bases). The CDR3 covers 16 residues. V gave up 5 bases and J gave up 6 bases, with 23 bases separating them. Germline values: CDR1 LNHDA, CDR2 SQIVND (reference sequence). The chain's CDR3 is CASSPTPGLETIEQYF. In nucleotides, the CDR3 is TGTGCCAGTAGTCCCACCCCGGGACTCGAGACCATCGAGCAGTACTTC.

This clone was picked up many times. The gene calls are TRBV2 and TRBJ1-1; D is possibly TRBD1 (6 bases). This CDR3 has 14 amino acids. V lost 10 bases and J lost 4, with 19 bases in between. Germline CDR1 and CDR2: SNHLY and FYNNEI. The CDR3 region has the DNA TGTGCCACCTCTTCACAGGGAATAAGCACTGAAGCTTTCTTT. It encodes CATSSQGISTEAFF.

The chain links TRBV28 to TRBJ2-7; 7 positions agree with TRBD2. This CDR3 is built from 16 residues. The germline V gene has CDR1 MDHEN and CDR2 SYDVKM. Trimming removed 1 base from V and 1 base from J; junction bases left unmatched: 7. The CDR3 region has the DNA TGTGCCAGCAGTTTATACCCACCGGGACTATCCTACGAGCAGTACTTC. Translated: CASSLYPPGLSYEQYF.